This is a list of T cell receptor beta chains from one sample in a study of blood T cell repertoires in COVID-19. The data were produced by immunoSEQ multiplex PCR, yet TCRdb's version contains in-frame clones alone and is incomplete. The sample has fewer than 250,000 clones, 80% to 90% seen once. Sequencing input: peripheral blood. The receptors were gathered from a man in his forties with acute or convalescent COVID-19. The CDR3 runs from the conserved cysteine through the conserved F or W. Each record gives: clone size, D gene, J gene, CDR3 length, V gene, CDR3 DNA, CDR3 protein. A D gene is named only where the DNA matches it firmly. Not all rows give a size; the values are once, few, many and, for expanded clones, a class.

>NA|TRBD2|TRBJ2-7|14|TRBV10-2
TGCGCCAGCAGCGCCGGGACTAGCGGTTCGGAGCAGTACTTC
CASSAGTSGSEQYF
>NA|TRBD1|TRBJ2-7|14|TRBV3-1/TRBV3-2
TGTGCCAGCAGCCACGGGACAGGGATGTACGAGCAGTACTTC
CASSHGTGMYEQYF
>NA|NA|TRBJ1-1|12|TRBV5-5
TGTGCCAGCAGCTTGGCGGGGTCAGAAGCTTTCTTT
CASSLAGSEAFF
>few|NA|TRBJ1-2|12|TRBV6-2/TRBV6-3
TGTGCCAGCAGTTACACAGATTATGGCTACACCTTC
CASSYTDYGYTF
>NA|NA|TRBJ1-5|14|TRBV6-5
TGTGCCAGCAGCCGGGGGACGTCGAATCAGCCCCAGCATTTT
CASSRGTSNQPQHF
>once|TRBD1|TRBJ2-5|13|TRBV18
TGTGCCAGCTCTACAGGACAGGCCGAGACCCAGTACTTC
CASSTGQAETQYF
>NA|NA|TRBJ1-6|14|TRBV6-5
TGTGCCAGCAAATTACAGGGCTCTAATTCACCCCTCCACTTT
CASKLQGSNSPLHF
>NA|NA|TRBJ2-5|15|TRBV24-1
TGTGCCACCAGTGAAGGGACAACAATCGAAGAGACCCAGTACTTC
CATSEGTTIEETQYF
>NA|NA|TRBJ2-1|13|TRBV7-2
TGTGCCAGCAGCTTAGCGATACGGGATGAGCAGTTCTTC
CASSLAIRDEQFF
>NA|TRBD1|TRBJ2-4|15|TRBV7-8
TGTGCCAGCAGCTTTGGGACAGCGGCTCAAAACATTCAGTACTTC
CASSFGTAAQNIQYF
>once|NA|TRBJ2-1|16|TRBV9
TGTGCCAGCAGCGTAGCGGAGGGGGCTTCCTACAATGAGCAGTTCTTC
CASSVAEGASYNEQFF
>NA|TRBD1|TRBJ1-2|14|TRBV20-1
TGCAGTGCTAGTACCTTCCAGGGGGCGGTTGGCTACACCTTC
CSASTFQGAVGYTF
>NA|NA|TRBJ1-2|11|TRBV5-1
TGCGCCAGCAGTGCACCGGGGAGCTACACCTTC
CASSAPGSYTF
>NA|TRBD1|TRBJ1-1|16|TRBV18
TGTGCCAGCTCACCAATACAGGGGGCTATGAACACTGAAGCTTTCTTT
CASSPIQGAMNTEAFF
>NA|NA|TRBJ2-3|14|TRBV19
TGTGCCAGTAGTGGGCAGCTCTTTGGAGATACGCAGTATTTT
CASSGQLFGDTQYF
>NA|TRBD1|TRBJ2-5|15|TRBV5-1
TGCGCCAGCAGCCCTCAGGGGGCTGATCAAGAGACCCAGTACTTC
CASSPQGADQETQYF